These T cell receptor beta chains were read from a single sample in a study of blood T cell repertoires in COVID-19. Profiled with immunoSEQ multiplex PCR; TCRdb holds only in-frame clones, not every one. The sample has 260,000 or so clones, approximately 91% seen once. What was sequenced was peripheral blood. All receptors derive from a man aged 18 to 35 with active or convalescent COVID-19. Each CDR3 is given with its conserved first and last residue. A D gene is named only where the DNA matches it firmly. The size field is filled for only some rows; it gives once, few, many or a size class.

>NA|NA|TRBJ1-5|TRBV21-1|14
CASSKRTENQPQHF
TGTGCCAGCAGCAAAAGAACAGAGAATCAGCCCCAGCATTTT
>NA|NA|TRBJ2-6|TRBV2|16
CASRDRVGPGANVLTF
TGTGCCAGCAGGGACAGAGTAGGCCCTGGGGCCAACGTCCTGACTTTC
>NA|TRBD1|TRBJ1-1|TRBV6-4|15
CASRMTGGKNTEAFF
TGTGCCAGCAGGATGACAGGGGGCAAGAACACTGAAGCTTTCTTT
>NA|NA|TRBJ1-3|TRBV4-3|15
CASSQDGESGNTIYF
TGCGCCAGCAGCCAAGACGGGGAGTCTGGAAACACCATATATTTT
>NA|TRBD1|TRBJ1-1|TRBV25-1|13
CASSRGLGTEAFF
TGTGCCAGCAGCAGGGGGCTGGGGACTGAAGCTTTCTTT
>once|TRBD2|TRBJ2-3|TRBV24-1|14
CATSEPGGGDTQYF
TGTGCCACCAGTGAACCGGGGGGAGGTGATACGCAGTATTTT
>NA|NA|TRBJ2-5|TRBV10-3|12
CAITGDQETQYF
TGTGCCATCACAGGGGACCAAGAGACCCAGTACTTC
>NA|NA|TRBJ1-1|TRBV6-5|16
CASSYPTGGAVTEAFF
TGTGCCAGCAGTTACCCGACCGGAGGGGCGGTGACTGAAGCTTTCTTT
>NA|TRBD1|TRBJ1-2|TRBV6-5|15
CASSYTGGGSYGYTF
TGTGCCAGCAGTTACACAGGGGGGGGGAGCTATGGCTACACCTTC
>NA|TRBD1|TRBJ2-3|TRBV5-6|14
CASSPGQGVDTQYF
TGTGCCAGCAGCCCGGGACAGGGGGTTGATACGCAGTATTTT
>NA|TRBD1|TRBJ1-2|TRBV5-6|14
CASSLRDSNYGYTF
TGTGCCAGCAGCTTGAGGGACAGCAACTATGGCTACACCTTC
>NA|TRBD1|TRBJ1-3|TRBV19|15
CASSTQQGSGNTIYF
TGTGCCAGTAGTACGCAACAGGGGTCAGGAAACACCATATATTTT
>once|NA|TRBJ1-1|TRBV6-5|14
CASSWDTKSPEAFF
TGTGCCAGCAGCTGGGACACCAAGAGTCCAGAAGCTTTCTTT
>NA|NA|TRBJ1-1|TRBV6-5|15
CASRYFRGSNTEAFF
TGTGCCAGCAGATACTTCAGGGGTTCGAACACTGAAGCTTTCTTT
>NA|TRBD2|TRBJ2-2|TRBV29-1|16
CSAGTSGGLNTGELFF
TGCAGCGCCGGGACTAGCGGGGGTCTAAACACCGGGGAGCTGTTTTTT
>few|NA|TRBJ2-5|TRBV7-9|13
CASSPTRGETQYF
TGTGCCAGCAGCCCGACTAGAGGGGAGACCCAGTACTTC
>NA|NA|TRBJ1-5|TRBV6-1|15
CASSEGQHSNQPQHF
TGTGCCAGCAGTGAGGGGCAGCATAGCAATCAGCCCCAGCATTTT
>NA|NA|TRBJ2-1|TRBV24-1|17
CATSDLTGVSGYNEQFF
TGTGCCACCAGTGATCTGACAGGAGTTTCGGGATACAATGAGCAGTTCTTC
>NA|NA|TRBJ1-5|TRBV6-1|16
CASSAQGEGSNQPQHF
TGTGCCAGCAGTGCACAGGGTGAAGGTTCCAATCAGCCCCAGCATTTT
>NA|TRBD2|TRBJ2-7|TRBV11-2|16
CASSDPSGGLPLEQYF
TGTGCCAGCAGCGACCCTAGCGGGGGGTTACCTTTGGAGCAGTACTTC
>NA|TRBD2|TRBJ2-1|TRBV5-4|14
CASSSGTSGGKQFF
TGTGCCAGCAGCTCCGGGACTAGCGGGGGTAAGCAGTTCTTC
>NA|NA|TRBJ1-2|TRBV7-8|16
CASSLTTTGKGYGYTF
TGTGCCAGCAGCTTAACAACGACAGGAAAAGGCTATGGCTACACCTTC